The sequence of this TCR beta chain was determined in a study of radiotherapy plus CTLA-4 blockade in lung cancer. Turning to the study itself: In roughly 19% of patients, objective responses were seen; roughly 30% had disease control.

Between the trimmed V and J ends, which lost 5 bases and 9 bases, there was a span of 11 bases. There are 13 residues in the CDR3. Germline-derived CDR1 and CDR2 are MNHEY and SMNVEV (reference sequence). Participants had chemo-refractory metastatic non-small-cell lung cancer and were treated with focal radiation plus ipilimumab CTLA-4 blockade. Here immunoSEQ multiplex PCR was the method, and the copy in TCRdb shows in-frame clones only, minus some. The sample lists about 59,000 clones, around 68% occurring once. On this clone: Its antigen is not known.

Study conclusions and caveats: Following radiotherapy plus ipilimumab, tumor-derived TCR clones expanded in the blood. Alongside interferon-beta, early blood T cell clone dynamics were reportedly the best predictor of response.

The sequence came from a human donor with non-small cell lung cancer whose response to radiotherapy plus ipilimumab could not be evaluated. J is TRBJ1-6 and V is TRBV27; D is undetermined. The specimen comprised peripheral blood, sampled from a patient treated with radiotherapy plus ipilimumab. In DNA form, the CDR3 reads TGTGCCAGCAGTCCTCTACGAGGTTCACCCCTCCACTTT. It yields the protein CASSPLRGSPLHF.